Sequencing of this T cell receptor (beta chain) was carried out in a study of Ad26.COV2.S vaccination and SARS-CoV-2 variants. Repertoires were generated with immunoSEQ multiplex PCR, while TCRdb's copy carries only in-frame clones and drops some. In the table there are some 450,000 clones, 90% of which are singletons. Specified treatment: around 19 received Ad26.COV2.S at low or high dose, single or two shots; 5 received placebo; per-sample allocation not given. Day 63 after the first injection of vaccine or placebo was the sampling time. Germline V gene lookup returns CDR1 MGHDK and CDR2 SYGVNS. The CDR3 runs 14 residues. With 1 base removed from V and 9 bases from J, the gap between germline ends came to 13 bases. Study-level points and caveats: Spike-specific TCR breadth in vaccine recipients exceeded that seen in placebo recipients. Marked by substantial breadth, spike-specific CD8+ and CD4+ T cell responses were reportedly seen after vaccination.

In this sample, this clone turned up once. The target antigen is unknown. The sequence derives from a person between 18 and 65 years old who received the Ad26.COV2.S COVID-19 vaccine or a placebo. V and J are TRBV25-1 and TRBJ1-5, with D hard to call. The starting material was peripheral blood, obtained in a trial of Ad26.COV2.S vaccine versus placebo. The CDR3 sequence: CASSESLGNGPQHF. In DNA form, the CDR3 reads TGTGCCAGCAGTGAATCCTTAGGGAACGGGCCCCAGCATTTT.